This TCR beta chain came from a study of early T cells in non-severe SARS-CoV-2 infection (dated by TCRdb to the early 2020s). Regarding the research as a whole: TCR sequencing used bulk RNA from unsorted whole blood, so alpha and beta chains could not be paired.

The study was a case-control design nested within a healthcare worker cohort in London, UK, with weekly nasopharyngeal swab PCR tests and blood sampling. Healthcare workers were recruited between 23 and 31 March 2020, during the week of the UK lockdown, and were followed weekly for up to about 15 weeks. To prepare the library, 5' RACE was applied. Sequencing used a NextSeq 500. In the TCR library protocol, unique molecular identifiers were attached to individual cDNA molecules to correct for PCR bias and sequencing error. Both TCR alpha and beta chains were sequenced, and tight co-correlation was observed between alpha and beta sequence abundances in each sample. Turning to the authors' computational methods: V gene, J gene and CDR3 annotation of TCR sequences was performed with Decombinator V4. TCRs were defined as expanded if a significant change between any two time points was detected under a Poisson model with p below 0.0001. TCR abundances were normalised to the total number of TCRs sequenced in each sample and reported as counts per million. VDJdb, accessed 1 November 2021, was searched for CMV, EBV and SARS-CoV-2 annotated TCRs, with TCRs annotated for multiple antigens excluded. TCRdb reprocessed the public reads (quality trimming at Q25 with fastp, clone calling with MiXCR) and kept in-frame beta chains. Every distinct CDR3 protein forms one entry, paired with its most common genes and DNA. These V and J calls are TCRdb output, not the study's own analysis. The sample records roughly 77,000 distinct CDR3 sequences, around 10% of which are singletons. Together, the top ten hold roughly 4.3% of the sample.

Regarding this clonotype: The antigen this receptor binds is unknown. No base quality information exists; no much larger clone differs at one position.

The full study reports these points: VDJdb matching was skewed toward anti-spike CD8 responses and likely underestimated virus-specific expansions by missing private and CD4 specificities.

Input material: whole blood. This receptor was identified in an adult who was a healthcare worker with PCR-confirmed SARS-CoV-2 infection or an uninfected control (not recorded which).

The sequence in DNA is TGTGCCAGCAGTAGGGGGGGAGAAGAGACCCAGTACTTC. Translated, this is CASSRGGEETQYF. The chain was built from TRBV6-5 and TRBJ2-5, with a weak D call of TRBD2 (7 bases match). The CDR3 covers 13 residues, taking in both the cysteine and the phenylalanine. Only the CDR3 part of the read is kept: 39 bases, read in frame from the first base. From the germline V gene, CDR1 is MNHEY and CDR2 is SVGAGI. V is clipped by 5 bases and J by 3 bases, and the sequence between their germline boundaries is 10 bases long.